This entry lists 32 T cell receptor beta chains sequenced from one sample in a study of T cells expressing NK-cell markers. TCRdb re-called the 5' RACE reads and shows each CDR3 protein once, DNA omitted. This listing includes 300,000 to 500,000 distinct CDR3 sequences. Sequenced: blood T cells: a sorted CD56 or NKG2C T cell subset, CD4+ or CD8+ T cells, or bulk PBMC T cells (not recorded which). The receptors here all came from a woman aged 45-65 years in good health.

V is TRBV5-1 and J is TRBJ2-2. Per germline, CDR1 SGHRS and CDR2 YFSETQ. There are 16 residues in the CDR3. CDR3 protein: CASSLLGPIDTGELFF.

The J gene is TRBJ1-2, the V gene TRBV6-5. Germline V lookup: CDR1 MNHEY, CDR2 SVGAGI. CDR3 size: 16 residues. The CDR3 here is CASSYSWLARDYGYTF.

The genes are TRBV9 and TRBJ2-6. Germline loops: CDR1 SGDLS, CDR2 YYNGEE. CDR3 size: 16 residues. CDR3 protein: CASSGRTGSGANVLTF.

This chain connects TRBV6-1 to TRBJ1-1; TCRdb's D call, TRBD1, is unchecked because there is no DNA. CDR3 length: 12 residues. Germline CDR1 and CDR2: MNHNS and SASEGT. Here the CDR3 reads CASISWGGEAFF.

The chain has TRBV9 and TRBJ2-1; checking the TCRdb D call of TRBD2 is not possible without DNA. Germline CDR1 is SGDLS and CDR2 is YYNGEE. The CDR3 length is 14 residues. The CDR3 sequence is CASSPGRGDNEQFF.

The chain is built from TRBV29-1 and TRBJ2-3; absent DNA, TCRdb's TRBD2 call cannot be checked. Germline V gene data show CDR1 as SQVTM and CDR2 as ANQGSEA. There are 13 residues in the CDR3. The CDR3 loop reads CSVAVSPSDTQYF.

The V and J genes are TRBV4-2 and TRBJ1-5; checking the TCRdb D call of TRBD1 is not possible without DNA. CDR1 and CDR2 (germline): LGHNA, YNFKEQ. This CDR3 has 16 amino acids. The CDR3 loop reads CASSLQQGGSNQPQHF.

The chain recombines TRBV12-3 or TRBV12-4 with TRBJ2-5; as DNA is missing, the TRBD1 call by TCRdb cannot be tested. CDR3 size: 14 residues. The CDR3 loop is CASSLTGLIETQYF.

The rearrangement uses TRBV4-2 and TRBJ1-2. CDR1 LGHNA and CDR2 YNFKEQ come from the germline V gene. CDR3 length equals 14 residues. The CDR3 region is CASSQENPTYGYTF.

CDR3 sequence reads: CASSLQGSKQYF. The chain joins TRBV12-3 or TRBV12-4 to TRBJ2-7; the D gene TCRdb calls, TRBD1, cannot be checked with no DNA. The CDR3 sequence is 12 residues long.

The V and J genes are TRBV20-1 and TRBJ2-5; with no DNA, the TCRdb D assignment of TRBD2 cannot be verified. Looked up from germline, CDR1 is DFQATT and CDR2 is SNEGSKA (reference sequence). The CDR3 is 18 residues long. The CDR3 reads CSARDLTSGRAYQETQYF.

This chain links TRBV18 with TRBJ2-1; TCRdb lists TRBD1, though no DNA is available to test this call. This CDR3 has 14 residues. CDR1 is KGHSH and CDR2 is LQKENI in the germline V gene. CDR3 amino acids: CASWTGTGRDEQFF.

The genes are TRBV7-8 and TRBJ1-3; there is no DNA to check the TCRdb D call of TRBD1. The germline gives CDR1 SGHVS, CDR2 FQNEAQ. The CDR3 totals 16 residues. CDR3 sequence reads: CASSLTLTGTGNTIYF. Based on the CDR3 plus reference TRBV7-8 and TRBJ1-3, the full variable domain is GAGVSQSPRYKVAKRGQDVALRCDPISGHVSLFWYQQALGQGPEFLTYFQNEAQLDKSGLPSDRFFAERPEGSVSTLKIQRTQQEDSAVYLCASSLTLTGTGNTIYFGEGSWLTVV.

This chain joins TRBV5-1 and TRBJ2-7; TCRdb gives TRBD2 as the D gene, but with no DNA this cannot be confirmed. This CDR3 contains 15 residues. CDR1 SGHRS and CDR2 YFSETQ come from the germline V gene. The CDR3 protein is CASSGTSGRTYEQYF.

This rearrangement joins TRBV5-1 to TRBJ2-4; the TRBD2 assignment by TCRdb is unverifiable without DNA. The CDR3 has 16 residues. CDR1 SGHRS and CDR2 YFSETQ come from the germline V gene. CDR3 amino acids: CASSLAISADKNIQYF.

The gene calls are TRBV7-3 and TRBJ2-3; no DNA is available, so the TRBD1 call from TCRdb remains unchecked. This CDR3 has 16 residues. Germline V lookup: CDR1 SGHTA, CDR2 FQGTGA. CDR3 in amino acids: CASSLIAGQQEDTQYF.

This chain connects TRBV12-3 or TRBV12-4 to TRBJ2-7. CDR3 length: 15 residues. This CDR3 is CASSLGIGKTYEQYF.

This chain joins TRBV25-1 and TRBJ2-7; TCRdb's D call of TRBD1 is untestable without DNA. Per the germline V gene, CDR1 is MGHDK and CDR2 is SYGVNS. This CDR3 spans 12 amino acids. CDR3 loop: CASRTGVNEQYF.

The chain uses TRBV20-1 and TRBJ2-5. This CDR3 region has 14 residues. Germline V gives CDR1 DFQATT, CDR2 SNEGSKA (reference sequence). CDR3 region: CSARSAGYQETQYF.

The chain uses TRBV29-1 and TRBJ1-2; the D call from TCRdb, TRBD1, cannot be confirmed without DNA. The CDR3 length is 12 residues. The germline V gene encodes CDR1 SQVTM and CDR2 ANQGSEA. CDR3 protein: CSVSRGERGYTF.

The chain joins TRBV30 to TRBJ1-1. The CDR3 runs 15 residues. Germline-derived CDR1 and CDR2 are GTSNPN and SVGIG (reference sequence). CDR3 region: CAWSVLMGRGTEAFF.

V gene TRBV6-5 combines with J gene TRBJ2-1; no DNA is available, so the TRBD1 call from TCRdb remains unchecked. This CDR3 spans 13 amino acids. Germline CDR1 and CDR2: MNHEY and SVGAGI. The CDR3 loop reads CASSYSNPGEQFF.

The chain recombines TRBV7-2 with TRBJ1-3; TCRdb selects TRBD1, and the lack of DNA leaves this call unchecked. This CDR3 spans 16 amino acids. CDR1 is SGHTA, CDR2 FQGNSA, per germline. CDR3 protein: CASSLSGTGQGNTIYF.

V usage is TRBV12-3 or TRBV12-4 and J usage is TRBJ2-2; TCRdb indicates TRBD1, and absent DNA this call remains unverified. This CDR3 contains 15 residues. The CDR3 loop is CASSQDILNTGELFF.

This sequence joins TRBV3-1 and TRBJ2-5; TCRdb calls TRBD2, which cannot be checked without DNA. The CDR3 is 16 residues long. Looked up from germline, CDR1 is LGHDT and CDR2 is YNNKEL (reference sequence). The chain's CDR3 is CASSDRGSGFQETQYF.

The V gene is TRBV6-1, the J gene TRBJ2-5; TCRdb indicates TRBD1, and absent DNA this call remains unverified. The germline V gene encodes CDR1 MNHNS and CDR2 SASEGT. The CDR3 extends over 14 amino acids. This chain's CDR3 is CASSAGQNRETQYF.

The rearrangement links TRBV19 to TRBJ1-4; the TCRdb call, TRBD1, lacks DNA for checking. The CDR3 is made up of 13 amino acids. The germline V gene encodes CDR1 LNHDA and CDR2 SQIVND (reference sequence). CDR3 protein: CASAIDGGEKLFF.

The chain recombines TRBV27 with TRBJ1-1. Germline V gene sequence: CDR1 MNHEY, CDR2 SMNVEV (reference sequence). This CDR3 is built from 14 residues. CDR3 protein: CASSLSSAGLEAFF.

Here the CDR3 reads CASSLIRRVLGAYEQYF. This sequence joins TRBV12-3 or TRBV12-4 and TRBJ2-7; TCRdb outputs TRBD2, but without DNA this stays unchecked. The CDR3 totals 17 residues.

The CDR3 sequence: CASSQVSTGTGVRGTDTQYF. V is TRBV4-2 and J is TRBJ2-3; TCRdb's assignment of TRBD1 cannot be checked, as there is no DNA. The germline CDR1 and CDR2 sequences are LGHNA and YNFKEQ. There are 20 residues in the CDR3.

The chain employs TRBV5-5 and TRBJ1-5; TCRdb indicates TRBD1, and absent DNA this call remains unverified. Germline V gene lookup returns CDR1 SGHKS and CDR2 YYEKEE (reference sequence). This CDR3 is built from 14 residues. The CDR3 region is CASSSTGGKQPQHF.

The chain links TRBV27 to TRBJ2-3; TCRdb selects TRBD2, and the lack of DNA leaves this call unchecked. The CDR3 sequence is 16 residues long. In germline, CDR1 is MNHEY, CDR2 SMNVEV (reference sequence). CDR3 sequence reads: CASSWGASPGADTQYF.